This TCR beta chain was sequenced in a study of naive and memory T cell subsets. An equimolar mix of two oligonucleotides served as the beta constant-region primer for TRBC1 and TRBC2. Each CDR3 protein gets one entry after TCRdb re-called the UMI-ligation and nested PCR reads with MiXCR. The sample yields some 83,000 distinct CDR3 sequences, under 15% seen once. This clonotype was seen at least ten times. This clonotype was sampled from a human donor in good health. The material sequenced was central memory CD4+ T cells from blood.

The CDR3 is CASSLDEGANQPQHF. The CDR3 nucleotides are TGTGCCAGCAGCTTAGATGAGGGGGCGAATCAGCCCCAGCATTTT. The J gene is TRBJ1-5, the V gene TRBV7-9; 7 bases fit TRBD1. CDR1 SEHNR and CDR2 FQNEAQ come from the germline V gene (reference sequence). The V segment lost 1 base and the J segment 4 bases; nucleotides outside the gene matches: 4. This CDR3 spans 15 amino acids.